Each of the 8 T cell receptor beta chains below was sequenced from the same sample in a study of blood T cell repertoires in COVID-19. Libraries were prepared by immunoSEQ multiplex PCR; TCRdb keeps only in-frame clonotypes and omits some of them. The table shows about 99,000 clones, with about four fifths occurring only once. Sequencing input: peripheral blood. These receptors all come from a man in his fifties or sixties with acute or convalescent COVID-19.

CDR3: CASSLGVSGSLGEQYF. The CDR3 bases are TGTGCCAGCAGCTTGGGGGTTAGCGGGAGTCTAGGCGAGCAGTACTTC. The genes are TRBV5-5 and TRBJ2-7; 9 bases line up with TRBD2. CDR1 and CDR2 from the germline V gene are SGHKS and YYEKEE (reference sequence). The V and J ends lost 0 bases and 6 bases, in that order; junction bases with no gene match: 10. CDR3 length: 16 amino acids.

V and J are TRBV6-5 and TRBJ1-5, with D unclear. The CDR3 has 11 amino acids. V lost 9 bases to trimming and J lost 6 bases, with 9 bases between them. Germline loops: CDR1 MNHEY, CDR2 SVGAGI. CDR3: CASKRVQPQHF. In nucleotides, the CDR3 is TGTGCCAGTAAGCGGGTTCAGCCCCAGCATTTT.

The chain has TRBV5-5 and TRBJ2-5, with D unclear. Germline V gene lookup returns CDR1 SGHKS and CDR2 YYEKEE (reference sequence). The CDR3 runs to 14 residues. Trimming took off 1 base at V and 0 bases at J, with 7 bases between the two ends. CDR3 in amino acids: CASSLITDQETQYF. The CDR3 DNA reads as TGTGCCAGCAGCTTGATTACAGACCAAGAGACCCAGTACTTC.

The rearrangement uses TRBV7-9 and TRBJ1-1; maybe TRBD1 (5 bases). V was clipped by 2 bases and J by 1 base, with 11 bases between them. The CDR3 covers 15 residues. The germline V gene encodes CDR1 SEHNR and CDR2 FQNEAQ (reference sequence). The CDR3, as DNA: TGTGCCAGCAGCTTAAGTGGGCAGGGGAACACTGAAGCTTTCTTT. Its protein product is CASSLSGQGNTEAFF.

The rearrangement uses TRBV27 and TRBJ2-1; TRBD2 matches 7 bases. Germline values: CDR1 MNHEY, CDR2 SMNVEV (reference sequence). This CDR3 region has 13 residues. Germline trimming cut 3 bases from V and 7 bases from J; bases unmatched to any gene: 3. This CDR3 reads CASSFGGSNEQFF. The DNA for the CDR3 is TGTGCCAGCAGTTTTGGCGGGAGTAATGAGCAGTTCTTC.

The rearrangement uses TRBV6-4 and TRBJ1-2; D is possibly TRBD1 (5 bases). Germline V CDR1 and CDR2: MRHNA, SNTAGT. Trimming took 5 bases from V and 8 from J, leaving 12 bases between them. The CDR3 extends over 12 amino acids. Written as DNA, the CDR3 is TGTGCCAGCAGTTCAGGGAATCGGGGCTACACCTTC. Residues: CASSSGNRGYTF.

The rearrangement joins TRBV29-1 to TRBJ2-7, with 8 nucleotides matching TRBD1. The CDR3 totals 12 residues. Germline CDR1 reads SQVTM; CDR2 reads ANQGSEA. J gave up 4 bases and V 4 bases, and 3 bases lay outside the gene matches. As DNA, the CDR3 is TGCAGCGTTGGACAGGGGATATACGAGCAGTACTTC. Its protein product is CSVGQGIYEQYF.

The CDR3 region is CASSDGQGAEAFF. DNA for the CDR3: TGTGCCAGCAGTGATGGACAGGGGGCTGAAGCTTTCTTT. V is TRBV6-1 and J is TRBJ1-1, with TRBD1 matching 10 bases. V dropped 3 bases and J dropped 6; count of bases not matched to a gene: 1. This CDR3 has 13 residues. The germline gives CDR1 MNHNS, CDR2 SASEGT.